The sequence of this T cell receptor beta chain was determined in a study of cytomegalovirus exposure and HLA in healthy donors. The V and J ends lost 6 bases and 2 bases, in that order; junction bases with no gene match: 4. The CDR3 covers 13 residues. CDR1 and CDR2 from the germline V gene are MNHEY and SVGAGI. In the PCR, 60 Vbeta and 13 Jbeta primers were used. Libraries were prepared by immunoSEQ multiplex PCR; TCRdb keeps only in-frame clonotypes and omits some of them. The specimen's table records around 140,000 clones. The sequencing input was PBMCs. This TCR came from a man between 18 and 35 years old in good health and CMV-seronegative. This sequence joins TRBV6-5 and TRBJ2-7; 7 bases fit TRBD2. In DNA, the CDR3 is TGTGCCAGCAGCCCTAGCGGAACCTACGAGCAGTACTTC. Translated: CASSPSGTYEQYF.